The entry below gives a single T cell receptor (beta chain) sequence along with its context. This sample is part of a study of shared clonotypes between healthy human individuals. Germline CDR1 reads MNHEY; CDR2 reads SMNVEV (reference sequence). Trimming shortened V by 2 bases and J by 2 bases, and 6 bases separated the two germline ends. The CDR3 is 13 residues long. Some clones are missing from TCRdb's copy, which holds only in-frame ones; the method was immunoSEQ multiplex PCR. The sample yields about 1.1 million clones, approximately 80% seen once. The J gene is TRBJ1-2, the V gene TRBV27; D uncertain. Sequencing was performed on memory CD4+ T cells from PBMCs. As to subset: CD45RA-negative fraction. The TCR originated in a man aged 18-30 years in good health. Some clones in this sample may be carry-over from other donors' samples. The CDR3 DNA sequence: TGTGCCAGCAGTTTACAGTGGAACTATGGCTACACCTTC. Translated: CASSLQWNYGYTF.